The 15 T cell receptor beta chains listed next were all sequenced from one sample in a study of blood T cell repertoires in COVID-19 (dated by TCRdb to 2018 to 2021). The receptor library was made with the immunoSEQ multiplex PCR assay. This is the immuneACCESS table as TCRdb keeps it, with only in-frame sequences that have V and J called. A part of the clones is gone; compared with another copy, unresolved V genes explain less than half, and the rest is unexplained. The sample contains more than 300,000 clones, 88% of them found a single time. The ten most abundant clones make up roughly 6.6% of the sample. The sequenced sample was peripheral blood. The receptors shown here come from a woman in her seventies with COVID-19, enrolled during active disease.

The chain joins TRBV6-4 to TRBJ1-1; tentative D call: TRBD1 (5 bases). The germline CDR1 and CDR2 sequences are MRHNA and SNTAGT. Trimming took 3 bases from V and 3 from J, leaving 14 bases between them. The CDR3 runs to 15 residues. The CDR3 loop is CASSEFRSGDTEAFF. DNA of the CDR3: TGTGCCAGCAGTGAATTCAGGTCGGGGGACACTGAAGCTTTCTTT.

The chain has TRBV2 and TRBJ2-4; 8 bases agree with TRBD2. V lost 7 bases to trimming and J lost 7 bases; unmatched junction nucleotides: 6. The germline V gene has CDR1 SNHLY and CDR2 FYNNEI. CDR3 length: 13 amino acids. The CDR3: CASNAGGSNIQYF. Written as DNA, the CDR3 is TGTGCCAGCAATGCGGGGGGATCGAACATTCAGTACTTC.

The V gene is TRBV11-2, the J gene TRBJ1-4, with 10 nucleotides matching TRBD1. Germline CDR1 SGHAT, CDR2 FQNNGV. After removal of 5 bases from V and 8 bases from J, the junction contained 8 bases not matched to a gene. The CDR3 spans 15 residues. For the CDR3, the DNA is TGTGCCAGCAGCGATCGACAGGGGGCGGGGGAAAAACTGTTTTTT. This gives the protein CASSDRQGAGEKLFF. The entire variable domain, with the rest obtained from reference TRBV11-2 and TRBJ1-4, is as follows: EAGVAQSPRYKIIEKRQSVAFWCNPISGHATLYWYQQILGQGPKLLIQFQNNGVVDDSQLPKDRFSAERLKGVDSTLKIQPAKLEDSAVYLCASSDRQGAGEKLFFGSGTQLSVL.

V usage is TRBV4-1 and J usage is TRBJ1-1; 9 nucleotides align to TRBD1. Unmatched junction bases numbered 19, after V lost 5 bases and J lost 3 bases. Germline V gene sequence: CDR1 MGHRA, CDR2 YSYEKL. The CDR3 covers 19 residues. The CDR3 protein is CASSYHYYRDREMDTEAFF. CDR3 nucleotides: TGCGCCAGCAGCTATCATTATTACCGGGACAGGGAGATGGACACTGAAGCTTTCTTT.

This clone was counted between two and nine times. This chain links TRBV27 with TRBJ2-7; the D gene is possibly TRBD2 (6 bases). CDR1 is MNHEY, CDR2 SMNVEV, per germline (reference sequence). This CDR3 is built from 18 residues. Trimming pared 4 bases from V and 0 bases from J, leaving 22 bases between. The CDR3 DNA sequence: TGTGCCAGCAGTTCCGCCGTGGGACTGGGGCGAAGCTCCTACGAGCAGTACTTC. Protein product: CASSSAVGLGRSSYEQYF.

J is TRBJ2-1 and V is TRBV9; a weak D match, TRBD2 (5 bases). V shed 2 bases and J shed 8 bases, with 8 bases lying between them. The length of the CDR3 is 12 residues. The germline V gene has CDR1 SGDLS and CDR2 YYNGEE. The CDR3 protein is CASSVRADEQFF. CDR3 DNA: TGTGCCAGCAGCGTGCGGGCGGATGAGCAGTTCTTC. Complete variable domain (other parts from reference TRBV9 and TRBJ2-1): DSGVTQTPKHLITATGQRVTLRCSPRSGDLSVYWYQQSLDQGLQFLIQYYNGEERAKGNILERFSAQQFPDLHSELNLSSLELGDSALYFCASSVRADEQFFGPGTRLTVL.

The chain couples TRBV10-3 to TRBJ2-2; 10 nucleotides match TRBD1. With V trimmed by 8 bases and J by 5 bases, 8 bases remained unmatched. The CDR3 runs to 15 residues. Germline V gene lookup returns CDR1 ENHRY and CDR2 SYGVKD. The CDR3, as DNA: TGTGCCATCGGACGGGACAGGGGCGGAACCGGGGAGCTGTTTTTT. Protein: CAIGRDRGGTGELFF.

The chain combines TRBV2 with TRBJ2-7; weak D call: TRBD1 (5 bases). V lost 10 bases and J lost 3, with 13 bases in between. This CDR3 comprises 12 residues. Germline V gene sequence: CDR1 SNHLY, CDR2 FYNNEI. The CDR3 reads CATSQTDYEQYF. The CDR3, as DNA: TGTGCCACTTCACAGACAGACTACGAGCAGTACTTC. Variable domain in full (rest from reference TRBV2 and TRBJ2-7): EPEVTQTPSHQVTQMGQEVILRCVPISNHLYFYWYRQILGQKVEFLVSFYNNEISEKSEIFDDQFSVERPDGSNFTLKIRSTKLEDSAMYFCATSQTDYEQYFGPGTRLTVT.

The chain is built from TRBV6-5 and TRBJ2-7; perhaps TRBD2 as D (6 bases). Trimming removed 6 bases from V and 5 bases from J, with 17 bases in between. This CDR3 comprises 14 residues. Germline V gene sequence: CDR1 MNHEY, CDR2 SVGAGI. The CDR3 region has the DNA TGTGCCAGCAGCCAGTCTCCGGAGGGCCACGAGCAGTACTTC. It encodes CASSQSPEGHEQYF.

The rearrangement joins TRBV4-1 to TRBJ1-5; perhaps TRBD1 as D (6 bases). The CDR3 is made up of 16 amino acids. Trimming pared 1 base from V and 2 bases from J, leaving 12 bases between. The germline gives CDR1 MGHRA, CDR2 YSYEKL. The CDR3 sequence is CASSQGRGGGNQPQHF. CDR3 in DNA: TGCGCCAGCAGCCAAGGTCGAGGGGGAGGCAATCAGCCCCAGCATTTT.

CDR3 residues: CASSPGQPISYGYTF. As DNA, the CDR3 is TGTGCCAGCAGTCCGGGACAGCCTATAAGCTATGGCTACACCTTC. V is TRBV28 and J is TRBJ1-2, with 7 bases identical to TRBD1. Unmatched junction bases numbered 10, after V lost 5 bases and J lost 4 bases. The germline gives CDR1 MDHEN, CDR2 SYDVKM. This CDR3 comprises 15 residues.

The chain uses TRBV20-1 and TRBJ2-1; 7 bases line up with TRBD1. Germline V gives CDR1 DFQATT, CDR2 SNEGSKA (reference sequence). CDR3 length: 11 amino acids. J lost 10 bases, V lost 5 bases, and 5 bases had no gene match. The CDR3 sequence: CSAATGVEQFF. The CDR3, as DNA: TGCAGTGCTGCTACAGGGGTAGAGCAGTTCTTC.

V usage is TRBV7-6 and J usage is TRBJ2-1; 8 positions agree with TRBD2. CDR3 length: 16 amino acids. CDR1 is SGHVS and CDR2 is FNYEAQ in the germline V gene. Losses at the gene ends were 2 bases for V and 3 bases for J; bases not matched to a gene: 6. DNA for the CDR3: TGTGCCAGCAGCTTAAATAGCGGGGCTCACTACAATGAGCAGTTCTTC. It encodes CASSLNSGAHYNEQFF.

The rearrangement links TRBV6-1 to TRBJ2-7, with a weak D call TRBD2 (6 bases). V lost 3 bases to trimming and J lost 9 bases, with 18 bases between them. CDR3 length: 14 residues. Germline V CDR1 and CDR2: MNHNS, SASEGT. CDR3 region: CASSEGRTTERQYF. CDR3 sequence (DNA): TGTGCCAGCAGTGAGGGTCGGACTACTGAGAGGCAGTACTTC.

This clone was observed a single time. The genes are TRBV6-5 and TRBJ1-1; 12 nucleotides align to TRBD1. This CDR3 has 16 residues. The V gene end was trimmed by 4 bases and the J gene end by 4 bases; junction bases not matched to a gene: 7. Germline CDR1 and CDR2: MNHEY and SVGAGI. CDR3 nucleotide sequence: TGTGCCAGCAGTTTCCGGGACAGGGGGCTCGGCACTGAAGCTTTCTTT. Translation: CASSFRDRGLGTEAFF.